These 30 T cell receptor beta chains were all obtained from the same sample, sequenced in a study of T cell responses to AZD1222 COVID-19 vaccine. Assay: immunoSEQ multiplex PCR; the TCRdb copy retains only in-frame clones and omits some. Of some 150,000 clones listed, more than 85% are singletons. Here the sequenced sample was peripheral blood, taken on day 0 of AZD1222 vaccination. All receptors derive from an adult in good health.

The CDR3 DNA reads as TGTGCCAGTAGTAAAGGCAGGGCCTACAATGAGCAGTTCTTC. Translation gives CASSKGRAYNEQFF. V and J are TRBV19 and TRBJ2-1, with D maybe TRBD1 (5 bases). Trimming removed 4 bases from V and 2 bases from J, with 9 bases in between. There are 14 residues in the CDR3. CDR1 and CDR2 from the germline V gene are LNHDA and SQIVND (reference sequence).

The gene calls are TRBV5-4 and TRBJ1-1, with D hard to call. Germline V lookup: CDR1 SGHNT, CDR2 YYREEE (reference sequence). The CDR3 consists of 14 residues. Trimming pared 1 base from V and 1 base from J, leaving 8 bases between. The CDR3 DNA follows: TGTGCCAGCAGCTTGTTACAGAGGAACACTGAAGCTTTCTTT. This gives the protein CASSLLQRNTEAFF.

DNA of the CDR3: TGTGCCTGGAGTGTAGTGGGCGACAGGGGAAATCAGCCCCAGCATTTT. This codes for CAWSVVGDRGNQPQHF. This chain connects TRBV30 to TRBJ1-5, with 8 positions matching TRBD1. J lost 4 bases, V lost 0 bases, and 8 bases had no gene match. The CDR3 consists of 16 residues. The V gene's germline CDR1 is GTSNPN and CDR2 SVGIG (reference sequence).

This clone appeared a single time. In DNA, the CDR3 is TGTGCCAGTACCCCGATGTCTAGCGGAAGGAATGAGCAGTTCTTC. Protein product: CASTPMSSGRNEQFF. The J gene is TRBJ2-1, the V gene TRBV19, with TRBD2 matching 7 bases. This CDR3 is 15 amino acids long. Trimming at V came to 7 bases and at J to 7 bases, leaving 13 bases not matched to a gene. CDR1 is LNHDA and CDR2 is SQIVND in the germline V gene (reference sequence).

The genes are TRBV5-1 and TRBJ2-5; possible D gene TRBD2, 7 bases. The CDR3 length is 15 residues. Between the trimmed V and J ends, which lost 0 bases and 4 bases, there was a span of 13 bases. Germline CDR1 and CDR2: SGHRS and YFSETQ. In DNA form, the CDR3 reads TGCGCCAGCAGCTTGGCCGGGGGGCGGTCAGAGACCCAGTACTTC. Encoded protein: CASSLAGGRSETQYF.

CDR3 in amino acids: CASSHRLANTDTQYF. The CDR3 DNA sequence: TGTGCCAGCAGCCACCGACTAGCGAACACAGATACGCAGTATTTT. V and J are TRBV11-1 and TRBJ2-3; 8 bases line up with TRBD2. The CDR3 covers 15 residues. Looked up from germline, CDR1 is SGHAT and CDR2 is FQDESV (reference sequence). The junction had 6 bases not matched to a gene; V was cut back by 5 bases and J by 2 bases.

The J gene is TRBJ1-1, the V gene TRBV11-2; D is ambiguous. The ends were cut back, 4 bases at V and 9 bases at J, with 15 bases in the middle. Per germline, CDR1 SGHAT and CDR2 FQNNGV. The CDR3 has 13 residues. The CDR3, as DNA: TGTGCCAGCAGCTCTCTCAGACGGCCCCAAGCTTTCTTT. It specifies CASSSLRRPQAFF.

The chain recombines TRBV5-1 with TRBJ2-1; D may correspond to TRBD1 or TRBD2 (5 bases each). CDR1 is SGHRS, CDR2 YFSETQ, per germline. The CDR3 has 13 residues. The V and J ends lost 2 bases and 7 bases respectively, with 10 bases between them. In nucleotides, the CDR3 is TGCGCCAGCAGCTTTGAGGGGTTAAATGAGCAGTTCTTC. Residues: CASSFEGLNEQFF.

The rearrangement joins TRBV11-1 to TRBJ2-3, with unresolved D. This CDR3 has 13 amino acids. CDR1 SGHAT and CDR2 FQDESV come from the germline V gene (reference sequence). V lost 2 bases and J 1 base, leaving 4 bases between the germline ends. CDR3 loop: CASSLKRTDTQYF. Written as DNA, the CDR3 is TGTGCCAGCAGCTTAAAGCGCACAGATACGCAGTATTTT.

As regards this clone: This specimen includes other DNA sequences encoding the same CDR3. J is TRBJ1-1 and V is TRBV7-3; 7 bases are a match to TRBD1. Trimming removed 5 bases from V and 4 bases from J; junction bases left unmatched: 4. This CDR3 is 13 amino acids long. Germline assignment: CDR1 SGHTA and CDR2 FQGTGA. Here the CDR3 DNA reads TGTGCCAGCAGCCCCCAGGGGGGCACTGAAGCTTTCTTT. Amino acids: CASSPQGGTEAFF. The full variable domain, in which reference TRBV7-3 and TRBJ1-1 provide the parts outside the CDR3, is GAGVSQTPSNKVTEKGKYVELRCDPISGHTALYWYRQSLGQGPEFLIYFQGTGAADDSGLPNDRFFAVRPEGSVSTLKIQRTERGDSAVYLCASSPQGGTEAFFGQGTRLTVV.

V gene TRBV18 combines with J gene TRBJ2-2; D ambiguous. V gave up 0 bases and J gave up 4 bases, with 15 bases separating them. This CDR3 has 17 amino acids. Germline assignment: CDR1 KGHSH and CDR2 LQKENI. Here the CDR3 reads CASSPPNDRQSTGELFF. CDR3 coding DNA: TGTGCCAGCTCACCACCGAATGACCGCCAGAGCACCGGGGAGCTGTTTTTT.

The J gene is TRBJ1-3, the V gene TRBV27, with a possible D match to TRBD1 (5 bases). Germline CDR1 and CDR2: MNHEY and SMNVEV (reference sequence). The ends were cut back, 6 bases at V and 4 bases at J, with 13 bases in the middle. CDR3 length: 14 amino acids. Written as DNA, the CDR3 is TGTGCCAGCAGCTCCGGGACCTTGGGAAACACCATATATTTT. This codes for CASSSGTLGNTIYF.

This chain joins TRBV5-6 and TRBJ1-2, with D perhaps TRBD1 (5 bases). The V and J ends lost 2 bases and 8 bases respectively, with 16 bases between them. Looked up from germline, CDR1 is SGHDT and CDR2 is YYEEEE. The length of the CDR3 is 14 residues. CDR3 region: CASSLGKGLYGYTF. The CDR3 DNA reads as TGTGCCAGCAGCTTAGGGAAGGGGTTGTACGGCTACACCTTC.

The J gene is TRBJ2-1, the V gene TRBV9; 7 bases align to TRBD1. Looked up from germline, CDR1 is SGDLS and CDR2 is YYNGEE. V lost 3 bases and J lost 8; bases outside the gene matches: 8. CDR3 length equals 14 residues. For the CDR3, the DNA is TGTGCCAGCAGCGAGACAGGGCGTGGGGATGAGCAGTTCTTC. Protein sequence: CASSETGRGDEQFF. Full variable domain (missing parts from reference TRBV9 and TRBJ2-1): DSGVTQTPKHLITATGQRVTLRCSPRSGDLSVYWYQQSLDQGLQFLIQYYNGEERAKGNILERFSAQQFPDLHSELNLSSLELGDSALYFCASSETGRGDEQFFGPGTRLTVL.

This sequence joins TRBV2 and TRBJ1-5; 8 nucleotides match TRBD1. CDR3 length: 14 residues. Per germline, CDR1 SNHLY and CDR2 FYNNEI. With 5 bases clipped from V and 6 bases from J, the junction kept 6 bases outside the gene matches. The DNA of the CDR3 is TGTGCCAGCAGTAAGGACAGGGAACTTCAGCCCCAGCATTTT. It yields the protein CASSKDRELQPQHF.

This chain joins TRBV9 and TRBJ2-2; 8 bases are a match to TRBD1. Germline trimming cut 0 bases from V and 6 bases from J; bases unmatched to any gene: 7. This CDR3 spans 16 amino acids. CDR1 SGDLS and CDR2 YYNGEE come from the germline V gene. The CDR3 DNA is TGTGCCAGCAGCGTAGCCAGGACAGGGAATGCCGGGGAGCTGTTTTTT. It specifies CASSVARTGNAGELFF.

This chain links TRBV6-6 with TRBJ1-2; 8 bases are shared with TRBD1. Germline values: CDR1 MNHNY, CDR2 SVGAGI (reference sequence). The CDR3 runs to 13 residues. V was clipped by 7 bases and J by 5 bases; unmatched bases: 6. The CDR3 spells CASKGTGFYGYTF. The CDR3 nucleotides are TGTGCCAGCAAAGGGACAGGATTTTATGGCTACACCTTC.

The chain is built from TRBV7-9 and TRBJ2-1, with 12 positions matching TRBD1. CDR1 and CDR2 (germline): SEHNR, FQNEAQ (reference sequence). The V gene end was trimmed by 3 bases and the J gene end by 7 bases; junction bases not matched to a gene: 4. The CDR3 extends over 15 amino acids. CDR3 sequence reads: CASSLGQGAQNEQFF. In DNA, the CDR3 is TGTGCCAGCAGCTTGGGACAGGGGGCGCAGAATGAGCAGTTCTTC.

The J gene is TRBJ2-3, the V gene TRBV5-1; D may be TRBD2 (5 bases). With 1 base removed from V and 3 bases from J, the gap between germline ends came to 9 bases. CDR1 and CDR2 (germline): SGHRS, YFSETQ. CDR3 length: 14 residues. Written as DNA, the CDR3 is TGCGCCAGCAGCTTGCGTCCGGGAACAGATACGCAGTATTTT. Its translation: CASSLRPGTDTQYF.

This rearrangement joins TRBV28 to TRBJ2-1; 10 bases fit TRBD1. Trimming took 5 bases from V and 2 from J; bases not matched to a gene: 9. The CDR3 extends over 17 amino acids. CDR1 and CDR2 (germline): MDHEN, SYDVKM. Here the CDR3 DNA reads TGTGCCAGCAGTCCAACGGGACAGGGGATAACCTACAATGAGCAGTTCTTC. Translating gives CASSPTGQGITYNEQFF.

This clone appeared a single time. The chain carries TRBV19 and TRBJ2-7; D might be TRBD1 (6 bases). CDR3 length equals 14 residues. V was pared by 0 bases and J by 13 bases, with 19 bases between. Germline V lookup: CDR1 LNHDA, CDR2 SQIVND (reference sequence). CDR3: CASSIEAKGDGPYF. CDR3 in DNA: TGTGCCAGTAGTATAGAAGCCAAGGGGGACGGACCATACTTC.

V is TRBV11-2 and J is TRBJ1-1; the D is unclear. CDR1 is SGHAT, CDR2 FQNNGV, per germline. The CDR3 has 14 residues. The germline V and J ends were trimmed by 3 bases and 5 bases, with 13 bases remaining between them. Here the CDR3 reads CASSFPPLYTEAFF. CDR3 nucleotides: TGTGCCAGCAGCTTCCCCCCCCTGTATACTGAAGCTTTCTTT.

The rearrangement uses TRBV18 and TRBJ2-3; 10 nucleotides agree with TRBD2. Germline CDR1 reads KGHSH; CDR2 reads LQKENI. The CDR3 length is 14 residues. Unmatched junction bases numbered 3, after V lost 3 bases and J lost 6 bases. CDR3 protein: CASSPGGLADTQYF. The CDR3 DNA sequence: TGTGCCAGCTCACCGGGGGGACTAGCGGATACGCAGTATTTT.

The rearrangement links TRBV6-5 to TRBJ1-2; D may be TRBD1 (5 bases). In germline, CDR1 is MNHEY, CDR2 SVGAGI. The CDR3 sequence is 12 residues long. V was shortened by 0 bases and J by 13 bases, with 12 bases between the two germline ends. The CDR3 DNA is TGTGCCAGCAGTTACTCGGGGGGTGCGTTCACCTTC. Amino acids: CASSYSGGAFTF.

The V call is TRBV5-6, the J call TRBJ2-7, with D possibly matching TRBD1 (6 bases). With 0 bases removed from V and 6 bases from J, the gap between germline ends came to 10 bases. CDR1 is SGHDT, CDR2 YYEEEE, per germline. The CDR3 sequence is 13 residues long. The chain's CDR3 is CASSLAVQGEQYF. The DNA of the CDR3 is TGTGCCAGCAGCTTGGCCGTACAGGGCGAGCAGTACTTC. The complete variable domain, with remaining parts taken from reference TRBV5-6 and TRBJ2-7, reads DAGVTQSPTHLIKTRGQQVTLRCSPKSGHDTVSWYQQALGQGPQFIFQYYEEEERQRGNFPDRFSGHQFPNYSSELNVNALLLGDSALYLCASSLAVQGEQYFGPGTRLTVT.

The chain is built from TRBV18 and TRBJ1-4; D unresolved. CDR3 length: 14 residues. Between the trimmed V and J ends, which lost 2 bases and 4 bases, there was a span of 8 bases. From germline, CDR1 is KGHSH and CDR2 LQKENI. CDR3 nucleotide sequence: TGTGCCAGCTCACCAGGGATTATTAATGAAAAACTGTTTTTT. Its translation is CASSPGIINEKLFF.

The chain uses TRBV19 and TRBJ1-3; D possibly corresponds to TRBD1 (5 bases). The CDR3 spans 16 residues. The germline CDR1 and CDR2 sequences are LNHDA and SQIVND (reference sequence). V was shortened by 4 bases and J by 0 bases, with 13 bases between the two germline ends. CDR3 sequence reads: CASSRARVSSGNTIYF. The CDR3 DNA is TGTGCCAGTAGTAGGGCCAGGGTGTCCTCTGGAAACACCATATATTTT.

The chain links TRBV7-2 to TRBJ2-3; D unclear. Germline loops: CDR1 SGHTA, CDR2 FQGNSA. Trimming left V 0 bases short and J 5 bases short, with 6 bases between. The CDR3 has 13 amino acids. Here the CDR3 reads CASSLAGEDTQYF. Written as DNA, the CDR3 is TGTGCCAGCAGCTTAGCAGGCGAAGATACGCAGTATTTT.

The chain carries TRBV3-1 (or the pseudogene TRBV3-2) and TRBJ2-7; D call uncertain. The V end lost 3 bases, the J end lost 5 bases, and 14 bases lay between the germline ends. CDR3 size: 14 residues. Germline-derived CDR1 and CDR2 are LGHDT and YNNKEL (reference sequence). Written as DNA, the CDR3 is TGTGCCAGCAGCCACGGCCTTTCAGGAGACGAGCAGTACTTC. This gives the protein CASSHGLSGDEQYF.

The J gene is TRBJ2-6, the V gene TRBV12-5, with D uncertain. V was cut by 4 bases and J by 7 bases, with 11 bases left in between. The CDR3 extends over 14 amino acids. Germline assignment: CDR1 LGHNT and CDR2 FRNRAP. The CDR3 protein is CASGSTSSANVLTF. CDR3 nucleotides: TGTGCTAGTGGTTCCACCTCCAGTGCCAACGTCCTGACTTTC.